The rows below give T cell receptor beta chains drawn from one sample of a study of blood T cell repertoires in COVID-19. Method: immunoSEQ multiplex PCR; TCRdb's copy keeps in-frame clones and lacks some. The sample has roughly 150,000 clones, around 85% seen once. Sequencing was carried out using PBMCs or T cells enriched from blood (not recorded which). These receptors all stem from a woman between 40 and 50 years old with acute COVID-19. Both conserved end residues are part of each CDR3. Each record gives: V gene, clone size, J gene, CDR3 protein. Clone size is shown for a subset of rows, as once, few, many or a class of expanded clone.

v_gene: TRBV5-6; abundance: NA; j_gene: TRBJ2-7; CDR3aa: CASSFDSGSLVYEQYF
v_gene: TRBV6-5; abundance: NA; j_gene: TRBJ2-1; CDR3aa: CASSYGSSAYNEQFF
v_gene: TRBV2; abundance: NA; j_gene: TRBJ2-7; CDR3aa: CASSLLYEQYF
v_gene: TRBV5-6; abundance: NA; j_gene: TRBJ2-1; CDR3aa: CASSSTRGPYNEQFF
v_gene: TRBV5-1; abundance: NA; j_gene: TRBJ2-1; CDR3aa: CASSLDAGANEQFF
v_gene: TRBV7-2; abundance: NA; j_gene: TRBJ2-1; CDR3aa: CASSRRQGSSSYNEQFF
v_gene: TRBV30; abundance: few; j_gene: TRBJ1-4; CDR3aa: CAGGQPNEKLFF
v_gene: TRBV28; abundance: NA; j_gene: TRBJ2-3; CDR3aa: CASTEKLLVVSADTQYF
v_gene: TRBV5-4; abundance: NA; j_gene: TRBJ2-3; CDR3aa: CASSLEGLAGGTDTQYF
v_gene: TRBV5-1; abundance: NA; j_gene: TRBJ2-3; CDR3aa: CASSSARQRSVIDTQYF
v_gene: TRBV5-6; abundance: NA; j_gene: TRBJ1-1; CDR3aa: CASSLIGGLNTEAFF
v_gene: TRBV11-3; abundance: NA; j_gene: TRBJ1-3; CDR3aa: CATSMDSRNTIYF
v_gene: TRBV11-2; abundance: NA; j_gene: TRBJ2-5; CDR3aa: CASSLAGSETQYF
v_gene: TRBV7-9; abundance: once; j_gene: TRBJ1-1; CDR3aa: CASSPGQGALNTEAFF
v_gene: TRBV19; abundance: many; j_gene: TRBJ2-3; CDR3aa: CASSDPLALSSADTQYF
v_gene: TRBV5-6; abundance: many; j_gene: TRBJ2-3; CDR3aa: CASSLGTAPGDTQYF
v_gene: TRBV27; abundance: NA; j_gene: TRBJ2-1; CDR3aa: CASLPAGDLYNEQFF
v_gene: TRBV5-1; abundance: NA; j_gene: TRBJ1-1; CDR3aa: CASTGQGGPGTEAFF
v_gene: TRBV24-1; abundance: NA; j_gene: TRBJ2-3; CDR3aa: CATDRDYRRYF
v_gene: TRBV11-2; abundance: many; j_gene: TRBJ2-1; CDR3aa: CASSLLLGTGFEQFF
v_gene: TRBV25-1; abundance: NA; j_gene: TRBJ2-5; CDR3aa: CASSQTSGGETQYF
v_gene: TRBV2; abundance: NA; j_gene: TRBJ2-1; CDR3aa: CASSEGSGRDNEQFF
v_gene: TRBV6-5; abundance: NA; j_gene: TRBJ2-7; CDR3aa: CASRYRRASSYEQYF
v_gene: TRBV6-5; abundance: NA; j_gene: TRBJ1-2; CDR3aa: CASSYKQGGIGYGYTF
v_gene: TRBV5-1; abundance: NA; j_gene: TRBJ2-7; CDR3aa: CASSTGLAELYEQYF
v_gene: TRBV7-9; abundance: NA; j_gene: TRBJ1-2; CDR3aa: CASSIIQGIGGYTF
v_gene: TRBV13; abundance: NA; j_gene: TRBJ2-4; CDR3aa: CASAKLGGSLAKNIQYF
v_gene: TRBV24-1; abundance: few; j_gene: TRBJ1-2; CDR3aa: CAVAGTGDGYTF
v_gene: TRBV6-5; abundance: NA; j_gene: TRBJ1-5; CDR3aa: CASTGQGAQPQHF
v_gene: TRBV7-2; abundance: NA; j_gene: TRBJ2-5; CDR3aa: CASSLLRGTETQYF
v_gene: TRBV18; abundance: NA; j_gene: TRBJ1-6; CDR3aa: CASSPTRDSSYNSPLHF
v_gene: TRBV15; abundance: NA; j_gene: TRBJ2-5; CDR3aa: CATSGTSYSVGETQYF
v_gene: TRBV6-5; abundance: NA; j_gene: TRBJ1-2; CDR3aa: CASSYSIRDGYGYTF
v_gene: TRBV3-1/TRBV3-2; abundance: NA; j_gene: TRBJ2-6; CDR3aa: CASSLTGVANVLTF
v_gene: TRBV9; abundance: few; j_gene: TRBJ2-1; CDR3aa: CASSAGLATPTSYNEQFF
v_gene: TRBV5-1; abundance: NA; j_gene: TRBJ2-5; CDR3aa: CASSSTSGRGETQYF
v_gene: TRBV3-1/TRBV3-2; abundance: NA; j_gene: TRBJ1-3; CDR3aa: CASTSTGSSGNTIYF
v_gene: TRBV6-6; abundance: NA; j_gene: TRBJ1-1; CDR3aa: CASTTPGNTEAFF
v_gene: TRBV30; abundance: NA; j_gene: TRBJ1-2; CDR3aa: CAWRTPLQGSGYTF
v_gene: TRBV28; abundance: few; j_gene: TRBJ1-5; CDR3aa: CASSLLGGGNQPQHF
v_gene: TRBV3-1/TRBV3-2; abundance: NA; j_gene: TRBJ2-1; CDR3aa: CASSTGLAFSNEQFF
v_gene: TRBV19; abundance: few; j_gene: TRBJ2-1; CDR3aa: CASSERLAGSNEQFF
v_gene: TRBV19; abundance: NA; j_gene: TRBJ2-3; CDR3aa: CASSPRTSGRAWTFTDTQYF
v_gene: TRBV19; abundance: NA; j_gene: TRBJ1-1; CDR3aa: CASSPRQGTGAFF
v_gene: TRBV15; abundance: few; j_gene: TRBJ2-2; CDR3aa: CATSIQGLRTSGRNTGELFF
v_gene: TRBV29-1; abundance: NA; j_gene: TRBJ1-2; CDR3aa: CSVALWTGGKGGYTF
v_gene: TRBV7-9; abundance: NA; j_gene: TRBJ1-2; CDR3aa: CASSLRAHGYTF
v_gene: TRBV19; abundance: NA; j_gene: TRBJ2-2; CDR3aa: CASRTGQGFSGELFF
v_gene: TRBV30; abundance: NA; j_gene: TRBJ2-1; CDR3aa: CAWTGVRLYNEQFF
v_gene: TRBV13; abundance: once; j_gene: TRBJ2-3; CDR3aa: CASSLADRGALSSTDTQYF
v_gene: TRBV27; abundance: once; j_gene: TRBJ1-1; CDR3aa: CASSLSSGAEAFF
v_gene: TRBV25-1; abundance: few; j_gene: TRBJ1-1; CDR3aa: CASSGPGGGRTEAFF
v_gene: TRBV5-1; abundance: NA; j_gene: TRBJ2-3; CDR3aa: CASSAGLAGDGDTQYF
v_gene: TRBV4-1; abundance: many; j_gene: TRBJ2-3; CDR3aa: CASSQASGRDNTQYF